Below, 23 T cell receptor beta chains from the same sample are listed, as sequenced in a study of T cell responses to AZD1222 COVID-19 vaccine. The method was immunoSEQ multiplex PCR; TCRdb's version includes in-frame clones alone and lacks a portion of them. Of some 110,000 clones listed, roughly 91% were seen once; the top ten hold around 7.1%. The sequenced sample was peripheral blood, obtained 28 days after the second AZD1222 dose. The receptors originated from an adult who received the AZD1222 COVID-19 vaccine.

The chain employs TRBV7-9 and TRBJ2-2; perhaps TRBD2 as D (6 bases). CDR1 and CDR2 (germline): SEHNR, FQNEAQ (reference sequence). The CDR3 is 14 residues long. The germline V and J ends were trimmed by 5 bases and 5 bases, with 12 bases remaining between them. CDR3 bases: TGTGCCAGCAGCCCCCGGGCGGGGACCGGGGAGCTGTTTTTT. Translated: CASSPRAGTGELFF.

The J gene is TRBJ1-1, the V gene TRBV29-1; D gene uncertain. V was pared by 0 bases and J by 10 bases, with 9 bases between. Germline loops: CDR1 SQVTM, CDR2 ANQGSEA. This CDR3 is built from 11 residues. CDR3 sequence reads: CSVEDGGRAFF. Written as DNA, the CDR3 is TGCAGCGTTGAAGATGGCGGCAGAGCTTTCTTT.

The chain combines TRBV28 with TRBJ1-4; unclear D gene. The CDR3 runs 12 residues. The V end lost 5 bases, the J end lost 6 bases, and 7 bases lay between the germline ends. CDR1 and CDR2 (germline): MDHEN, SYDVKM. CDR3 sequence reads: CASSDPDEKLFF. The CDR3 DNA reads TGTGCCAGCAGTGACCCTGATGAAAAACTGTTTTTT. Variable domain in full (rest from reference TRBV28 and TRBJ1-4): DVKVTQSSRYLVKRTGEKVFLECVQDMDHENMFWYRQDPGLGLRLIYFSYDVKMKEKGDIPEGYSVSREKKERFSLILESASTNQTSMYLCASSDPDEKLFFGSGTQLSVL.

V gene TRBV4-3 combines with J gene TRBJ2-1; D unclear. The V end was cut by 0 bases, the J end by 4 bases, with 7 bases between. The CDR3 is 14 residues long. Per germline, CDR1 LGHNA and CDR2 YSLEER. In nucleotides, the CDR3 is TGCGCCAGCAGCCAAGAAAATGGGTACAATGAGCAGTTCTTC. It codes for CASSQENGYNEQFF.

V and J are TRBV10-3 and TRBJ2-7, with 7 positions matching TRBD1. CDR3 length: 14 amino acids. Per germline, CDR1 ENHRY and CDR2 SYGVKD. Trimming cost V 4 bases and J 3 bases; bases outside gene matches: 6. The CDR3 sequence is CAISATQGDYEQYF. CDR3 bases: TGTGCCATCAGTGCGACGCAGGGGGACTACGAGCAGTACTTC.

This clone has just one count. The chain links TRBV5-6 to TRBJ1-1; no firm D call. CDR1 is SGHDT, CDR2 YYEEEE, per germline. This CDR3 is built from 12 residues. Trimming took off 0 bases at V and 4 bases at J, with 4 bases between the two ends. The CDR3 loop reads CASSLATTEAFF. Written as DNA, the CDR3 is TGTGCCAGCAGCTTGGCCACCACTGAAGCTTTCTTT.

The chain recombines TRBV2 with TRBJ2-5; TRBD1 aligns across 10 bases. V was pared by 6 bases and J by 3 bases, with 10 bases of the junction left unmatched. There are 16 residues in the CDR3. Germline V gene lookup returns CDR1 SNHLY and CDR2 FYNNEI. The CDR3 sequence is CASRRRQGAAEETQYF. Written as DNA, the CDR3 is TGTGCCAGCAGGCGACGACAGGGGGCGGCCGAAGAGACCCAGTACTTC.

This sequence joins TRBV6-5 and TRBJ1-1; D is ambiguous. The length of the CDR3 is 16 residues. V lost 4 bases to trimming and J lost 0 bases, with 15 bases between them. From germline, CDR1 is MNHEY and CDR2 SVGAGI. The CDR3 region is CASSFSPRILNTEAFF. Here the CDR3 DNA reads TGTGCCAGCAGTTTCTCCCCCCGTATCTTGAACACTGAAGCTTTCTTT.

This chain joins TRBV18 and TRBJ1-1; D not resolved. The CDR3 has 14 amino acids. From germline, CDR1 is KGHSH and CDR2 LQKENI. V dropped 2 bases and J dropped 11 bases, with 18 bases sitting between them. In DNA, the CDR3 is TGTGCCAGCTCACCAATAGCCGAGATTGCGGGGGCTTTCTTT. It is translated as CASSPIAEIAGAFF.

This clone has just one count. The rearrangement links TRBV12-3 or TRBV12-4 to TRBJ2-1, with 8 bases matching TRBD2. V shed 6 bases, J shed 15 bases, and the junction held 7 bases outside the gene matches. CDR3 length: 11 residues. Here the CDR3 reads CASSLGLAPFF. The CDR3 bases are TGTGCCAGCAGCCTTGGACTAGCTCCGTTCTTC.

The CDR3 DNA follows: TGTGCCAGTAGTTCCCAGGTGGTCGGGGAGCTGTTTTTT. This translates into CASSSQVVGELFF. The V and J genes are TRBV19 and TRBJ2-2; unclear D gene. The germline V and J ends were trimmed by 5 bases and 7 bases, with 11 bases remaining between them. CDR1 is LNHDA, CDR2 SQIVND, per germline (reference sequence). CDR3 length: 13 amino acids.

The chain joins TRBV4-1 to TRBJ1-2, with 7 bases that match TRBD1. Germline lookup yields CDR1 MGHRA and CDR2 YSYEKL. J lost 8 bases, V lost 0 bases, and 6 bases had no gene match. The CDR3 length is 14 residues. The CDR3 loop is CASSQEGDSNGYTF. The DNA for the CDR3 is TGCGCCAGCAGCCAAGAAGGGGACAGTAACGGCTACACCTTC.

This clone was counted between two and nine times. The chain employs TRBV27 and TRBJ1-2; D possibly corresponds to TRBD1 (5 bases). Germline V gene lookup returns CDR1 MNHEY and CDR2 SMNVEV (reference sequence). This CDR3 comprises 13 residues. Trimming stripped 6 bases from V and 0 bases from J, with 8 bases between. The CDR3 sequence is CASRMGPNYGYTF. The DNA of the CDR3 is TGTGCCAGCAGGATGGGACCTAACTATGGCTACACCTTC.

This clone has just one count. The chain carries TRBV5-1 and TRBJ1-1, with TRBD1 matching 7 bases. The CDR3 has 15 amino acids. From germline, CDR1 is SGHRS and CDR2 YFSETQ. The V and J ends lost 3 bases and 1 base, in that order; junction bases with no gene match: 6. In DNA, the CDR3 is TGCGCCAGCAGCTACGCCGGGACAGAGAACACTGAAGCTTTCTTT. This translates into CASSYAGTENTEAFF.

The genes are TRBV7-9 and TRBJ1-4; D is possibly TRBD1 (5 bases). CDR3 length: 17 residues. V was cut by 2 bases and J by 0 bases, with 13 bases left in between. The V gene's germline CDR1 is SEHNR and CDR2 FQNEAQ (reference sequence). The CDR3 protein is CASSLRGTTTTNEKLFF. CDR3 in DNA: TGTGCCAGCAGCTTAAGAGGGACCACTACAACTAATGAAAAACTGTTTTTT.

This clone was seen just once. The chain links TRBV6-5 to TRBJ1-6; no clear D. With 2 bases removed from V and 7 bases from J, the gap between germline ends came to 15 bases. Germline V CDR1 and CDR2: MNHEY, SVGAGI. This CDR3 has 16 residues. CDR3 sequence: CASSYAIGQSNSPLHF. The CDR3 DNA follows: TGTGCCAGCAGTTACGCCATAGGGCAGTCCAATTCACCCCTCCACTTT.

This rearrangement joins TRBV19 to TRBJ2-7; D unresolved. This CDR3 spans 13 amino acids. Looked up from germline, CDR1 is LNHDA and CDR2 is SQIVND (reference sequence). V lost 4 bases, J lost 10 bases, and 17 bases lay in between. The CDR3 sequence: CASSNGQQEDQYF. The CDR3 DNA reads TGTGCCAGTAGTAACGGTCAACAAGAGGATCAGTACTTC.

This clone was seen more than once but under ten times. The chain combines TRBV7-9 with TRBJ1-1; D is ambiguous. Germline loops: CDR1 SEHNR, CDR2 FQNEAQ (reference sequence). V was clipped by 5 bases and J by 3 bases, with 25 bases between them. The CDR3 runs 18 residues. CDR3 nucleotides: TGTGCCAGCAGCCCGAGTGGCAGGAGGGATGAGGAGGACACTGAAGCTTTCTTT. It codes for CASSPSGRRDEEDTEAFF.

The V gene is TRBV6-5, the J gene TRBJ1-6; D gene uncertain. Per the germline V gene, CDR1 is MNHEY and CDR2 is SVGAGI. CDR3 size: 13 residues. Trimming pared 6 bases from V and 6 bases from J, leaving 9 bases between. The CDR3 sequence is CASSRESNSPLHF. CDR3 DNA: TGTGCCAGCAGCCGGGAGAGTAATTCACCCCTCCACTTT.

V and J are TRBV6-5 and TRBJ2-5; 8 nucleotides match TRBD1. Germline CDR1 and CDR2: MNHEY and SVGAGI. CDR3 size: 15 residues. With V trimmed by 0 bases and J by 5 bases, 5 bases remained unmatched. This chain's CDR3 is CASSYSTQGAETQYF. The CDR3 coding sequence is TGTGCCAGCAGTTACTCGACTCAGGGGGCCGAGACCCAGTACTTC.

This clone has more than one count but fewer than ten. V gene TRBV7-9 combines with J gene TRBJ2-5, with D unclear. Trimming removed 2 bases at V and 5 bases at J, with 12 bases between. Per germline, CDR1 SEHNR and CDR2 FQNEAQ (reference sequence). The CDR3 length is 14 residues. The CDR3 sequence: CASSLTPTKETQYF. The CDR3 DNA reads TGTGCCAGCAGCTTAACCCCCACGAAGGAGACCCAGTACTTC.

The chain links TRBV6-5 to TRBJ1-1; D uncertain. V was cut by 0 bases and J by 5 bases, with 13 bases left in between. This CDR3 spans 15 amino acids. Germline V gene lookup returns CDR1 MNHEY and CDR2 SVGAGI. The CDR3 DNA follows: TGTGCCAGCAGTTACTCGCGGGGAGGGAGGACTGAAGCTTTCTTT. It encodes CASSYSRGGRTEAFF.

CDR3 nucleotides: TGCGCCAGCAGCTTGTTGATGGTCACCGGGGAGCTGTTTTTT. Protein product: CASSLLMVTGELFF. V and J are TRBV5-1 and TRBJ2-2; D not resolved. V dropped 1 base and J dropped 4 bases, with 8 bases sitting between them. The CDR3 is 14 amino acids. Germline V gene data show CDR1 as SGHRS and CDR2 as YFSETQ. The variable domain in full, with the rest retrieved from reference TRBV5-1 and TRBJ2-2, is KAGVTQTPRYLIKTRGQQVTLSCSPISGHRSVSWYQQTPGQGLQFLFEYFSETQRNKGNFPGRFSGRQFSNSRSEMNVSTLELGDSALYLCASSLLMVTGELFFGEGSRLTVL.